This T cell receptor beta chain was recovered during a study of blood T cell repertoires in COVID-19 (dated by TCRdb to the early 2020s). As for the study more broadly: Samples covering the acute and convalescent phases of COVID-19 were provided by collaborators in the United States, Italy and Spain. The material from the prospective study consisted of cDNA or gDNA derived from T cells, B-cell-depleted T cells, or PBMCs. Subjects who had been exposed to COVID-19, were actively infected with it, or had recovered from it provided the deeply sampled blood TCRbeta repertoires that made up the dataset. The repertoires were made available in a free public database intended to serve as a resource for research on the immune response to SARS-CoV-2. Samples were obtained from the ongoing ImmuneRACE study (first 160 participants) and from over a thousand subjects provided by 6 global collaborators. Sample metadata almost always included a de-identified subject ID, COVID-19 status, age in years and sex. Where HLA class I and class II types were available, the types were taken from metadata supplied by the sample provider, not from assay-based typing. Beyond this particular receptor, the publication reports: The amount of clinical and demographic metadata varied by source and participant and was provided uncurated.

The germline V gene gives CDR1 as SGHRS and CDR2 as YFSETQ. V drops 1 base and J drops 2 bases, leaving 5 bases in between. The CDR3 covers 13 residues, taking in both the cysteine and the phenylalanine. Only the CDR3 portion is preserved as DNA: 39 bases, with reading frame beginning at the first base. Whole blood was collected in K2EDTA tubes by collaborating institutions according to the institutions' own protocols. For TCRbeta analysis, collaborator samples were shipped as frozen whole blood, as isolated PBMCs, or as DNA extracted from either sample type. TCRbeta CDR3 regions were amplified from genomic DNA using the immunoSEQ Assay, a bias-controlled multiplex PCR. As for how the authors treated the data: The number of nucleated cells in each sample was estimated by amplification of reference gene primers within the assay. To quantify the absolute abundance of each unique TCRbeta CDR3 rearrangement, sequence reads were collapsed and filtered. For each sample, productive Simpson clonality was calculated as the square root of Simpson's diversity index across productive rearrangements. The source is immuneACCESS, and TCRdb retained only in-frame sequences with V and J called. Part of the clones is not carried over; for the studies checked, unresolved V genes explain less than half of this, and the remainder is unexplained. The V and J calls and clone size are taken from that table; D and trimming were inferred from the DNA. The sample table records under 300,000 clones; 80% to 90% of these occur just once. Together, the top ten hold approximately 5.4% of the sample.

As concerns this clone: The antigen it recognizes is unknown. No base quality information exists; no much larger clone differs at one position.

The sequenced sample consisted of peripheral blood. The source of this sequence is a man older than 75 with acute or convalescent COVID-19. This chain is built from TRBV5-1 and TRBJ2-3; the D gene assignment is ambiguous. CDR3 region: CASSLLTTDTQYF. The DNA is as follows: TGCGCCAGCAGCTTGCTAACCACAGATACGCAGTATTTT.